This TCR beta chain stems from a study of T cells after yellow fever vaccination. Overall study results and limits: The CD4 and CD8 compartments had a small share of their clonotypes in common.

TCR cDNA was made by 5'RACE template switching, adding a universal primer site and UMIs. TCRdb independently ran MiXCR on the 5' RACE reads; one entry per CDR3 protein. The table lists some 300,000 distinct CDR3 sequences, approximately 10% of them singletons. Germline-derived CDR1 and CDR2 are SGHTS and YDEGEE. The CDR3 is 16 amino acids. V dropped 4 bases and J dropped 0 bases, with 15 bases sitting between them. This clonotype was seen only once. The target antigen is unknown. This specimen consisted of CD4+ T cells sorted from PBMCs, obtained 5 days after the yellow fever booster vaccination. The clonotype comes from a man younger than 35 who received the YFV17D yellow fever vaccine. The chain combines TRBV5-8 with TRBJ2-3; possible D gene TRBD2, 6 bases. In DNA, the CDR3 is TGTGCCAGCAGCCGAGCGGGCGGTGGAAGCACAGATACGCAGTATTTT. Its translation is CASSRAGGGSTDTQYF.